This TCR beta chain was observed in a study of shared clonotypes between healthy human individuals. Profiling relied on immunoSEQ multiplex PCR, and the TCRdb table lists in-frame clones only, not all of them. The sample carries about 1.1 million clones, about 84% recorded once. Between the trimmed V and J ends, which lost 1 base and 9 bases, there was a span of 13 bases. The CDR3 has 13 residues. CDR1 MGHRA and CDR2 YSYEKL come from the germline V gene. The specimen was memory CD4+ T cells from PBMCs. Subset reported: CD45RA-negative fraction. The sequence came from a man aged 18 to 30 in good health. Some clones in this sample may be carry-over from other donors' samples. The chain links TRBV4-1 to TRBJ2-7; D is possibly TRBD2 (7 bases). CDR3 DNA: TGCGCCAGCAGCCAAGTGGGGGGGCCCGGGCAGTACTTC. Residues: CASSQVGGPGQYF.